The sequence of this TCR beta chain was determined in a study of cytomegalovirus exposure and HLA in healthy donors. This PCR relied on a set of 60 Vbeta primers and 13 Jbeta primers. Assay: immunoSEQ multiplex PCR; the TCRdb copy retains only in-frame clones and omits some. Of under 200,000 clones in the sample, 84% were seen once. The germline CDR1 and CDR2 sequences are SNHLY and FYNNEI. V was shortened by 1 base and J by 0 bases, with 11 bases between the two germline ends. This CDR3 region has 16 residues. Study-level results: Rates of TCR association differed by HLA locus in a later analysis, with DRB1 highest and HLA-C lowest. CMV antigen specificity was confirmed in vitro for three CMV-associated chains.

About this clone: As yet, its antigen is unknown.

This chain connects TRBV2 to TRBJ2-3, with D possibly TRBD2 on 5 matching bases. Sequenced input: PBMCs. The sequence was collected from a man aged 50-59 years in good health and CMV-seropositive. DNA of the CDR3: TGTGCCAGCAGTGAAGGTCGGGGTAGAAGCACAGATACGCAGTATTTT. As protein: CASSEGRGRSTDTQYF.